These T cell receptor beta chains were read from a single sample in a study of T cells in Graves' hyperthyroidism and ophthalmopathy. TCRdb called the multiplex PCR reads again in MiXCR, with one record for every CDR3 protein. The sample carries about 640,000 distinct CDR3 sequences, around 21% recorded once. The specimen was blood. Receptors were obtained from a man aged 25 to 40 with Graves' ophthalmopathy. CDR3s include the opening cysteine and the closing phenylalanine or tryptophan. D genes are given only for firm matches. Some rows mark clone size as missing; the rest say once, few, many or name a class of expanded clone.

j_call d_call clone_size v_call cdr3_aa cdr3_nt
TRBJ2-2 - - TRBV19 CASSISPAYRDTGELFF TGTGCCAGTAGTATATCCCCAGCTTACAGGGACACCGGGGAGCTGTTTTTT
TRBJ2-3 - few TRBV6-1 CASMRGPDTQYF TGTGCCAGCATGAGGGGCCCAGATACGCAGTATTTT
TRBJ2-5 - - TRBV10-1 CASSDGRQETQYF TGCGCCAGCAGTGATGGCAGACAAGAGACCCAGTACTTC
TRBJ2-2 - many TRBV28 CASSLVRRDLNTGELFF TGTGCCAGCAGTTTGGTCCGGCGGGACCTGAACACCGGGGAGCTGTTTTTT
TRBJ2-4 TRBD2 - TRBV4-1 CASSQEVRLAGESNIQYF TGCGCCAGCAGCCAAGAAGTTCGACTAGCGGGAGAAAGCAACATTCAGTACTTC
TRBJ1-1 TRBD1 many TRBV6-1 CASTTDRRTLNTEAFF TGTGCCAGCACCACGGACAGGCGGACCCTGAACACTGAAGCTTTCTTT
TRBJ1-2 - - TRBV30 CASPGFSYGYTF TGTGCCTCCCCCGGGTTCTCCTATGGCTACACCTTC
TRBJ1-1 - - TRBV30 CAWRGVQGPNTEAFF TGTGCCTGGAGGGGGGTCCAGGGACCGAACACTGAAGCTTTCTTT
TRBJ1-1 - many TRBV20-1 CSARQVNTEAFF TGCAGTGCTAGGCAGGTGAACACTGAAGCTTTCTTT
TRBJ1-3 - many TRBV12-3/TRBV12-4 CASSLRGTGNTIYF TGTGCCAGCAGTTTACGGGGAACTGGAAACACCATATATTTT
TRBJ2-3 TRBD1 few TRBV20-1 CSASKGARDFIGTDTQYF TGCAGTGCTTCAAAGGGGGCGAGAGATTTTATCGGCACAGATACGCAGTATTTT
TRBJ1-1 - once TRBV18 CASSPNPGGGRRATEAFF TGTGCCAGCTCACCAAATCCGGGGGGGGGACGCCGTGCCACTGAAGCTTTCTTT
TRBJ2-3 - - TRBV29-1 CSVSRTWDTDTQYF TGCAGCGTTAGTCGGACATGGGATACAGATACGCAGTATTTT
TRBJ2-2 TRBD2 - TRBV5-6 CASSPGTSGRINTGELFF TGTGCCAGCAGCCCAGGGACTAGCGGGAGAATCAACACCGGGGAGCTGTTTTTT
TRBJ2-7 - - TRBV7-9 CASSLSPAEGRHEQYF TGTGCCAGCAGCTTGTCCCCAGCGGAGGGGCGACACGAGCAGTACTTC
TRBJ2-7 - - TRBV7-6 CASSLGFNAYEQYF TGTGCCAGCAGCTTAGGGTTTAACGCCTACGAGCAGTACTTC
TRBJ2-3 - - TRBV7-2 CASSLGEFTDTQYF TGTGCCAGCAGCTTAGGGGAGTTCACAGATACGCAGTATTTT
TRBJ2-6 - - TRBV7-9 CASSLVGTGANVLTF TGTGCCAGCAGCTTAGTCGGGACTGGGGCCAACGTCCTGACTTTC
TRBJ2-5 - - TRBV30 CAWQIRGTQYF TGTGCCTGGCAGATAAGGGGGACCCAGTACTTC
TRBJ2-1 TRBD2 many TRBV2 CASSEGLADNEQFF TGTGCCAGCAGTGAAGGACTAGCGGACAATGAGCAGTTCTTC
TRBJ1-1 TRBD1 few TRBV6-2/TRBV6-3 CASSNRGGSTEAFF TGTGCCAGCAGTAACAGGGGTGGGAGCACTGAAGCTTTCTTT
TRBJ1-1 - many TRBV11-1 CASSSGSNMNTEAFF TGTGCCAGCAGCTCCGGGTCGAACATGAACACTGAAGCTTTCTTT
TRBJ2-3 - few TRBV7-6 CASSPSSRHTDTQYF TGTGCCAGCAGCCCCTCAAGCCGGCATACAGATACGCAGTATTTT
TRBJ1-5 TRBD1 many TRBV28 CASSFEGANNQPQHF TGTGCCAGCAGTTTTGAGGGGGCAAACAATCAGCCCCAGCATTTT
TRBJ2-3 - many TRBV28 CASSLLGLNTDTQYF TGTGCCAGCAGTTTATTGGGACTCAACACAGATACGCAGTATTTT
TRBJ2-1 - many TRBV5-1 CASSLQGIEQFF TGCGCCAGCAGCCTCCAGGGTATTGAGCAGTTCTTC
TRBJ2-7 TRBD1 many TRBV27 CASSFRDRYEQYF TGTGCCAGCAGTTTCCGGGACAGGTACGAGCAGTACTTC
TRBJ2-1 TRBD2 many TRBV12-3/TRBV12-4 CASSVRLALNEQFF TGTGCCAGCAGCGTCCGACTAGCGCTAAATGAGCAGTTCTTC
TRBJ1-1 - - TRBV20-1 CSARPGIEAFF TGCAGTGCTAGGCCAGGGATTGAAGCTTTCTTT
TRBJ2-3 TRBD1 few TRBV5-4 CASSLAGTVTDTQYF TGTGCCAGCAGTCTTGCCGGGACAGTCACAGATACGCAGTATTTT